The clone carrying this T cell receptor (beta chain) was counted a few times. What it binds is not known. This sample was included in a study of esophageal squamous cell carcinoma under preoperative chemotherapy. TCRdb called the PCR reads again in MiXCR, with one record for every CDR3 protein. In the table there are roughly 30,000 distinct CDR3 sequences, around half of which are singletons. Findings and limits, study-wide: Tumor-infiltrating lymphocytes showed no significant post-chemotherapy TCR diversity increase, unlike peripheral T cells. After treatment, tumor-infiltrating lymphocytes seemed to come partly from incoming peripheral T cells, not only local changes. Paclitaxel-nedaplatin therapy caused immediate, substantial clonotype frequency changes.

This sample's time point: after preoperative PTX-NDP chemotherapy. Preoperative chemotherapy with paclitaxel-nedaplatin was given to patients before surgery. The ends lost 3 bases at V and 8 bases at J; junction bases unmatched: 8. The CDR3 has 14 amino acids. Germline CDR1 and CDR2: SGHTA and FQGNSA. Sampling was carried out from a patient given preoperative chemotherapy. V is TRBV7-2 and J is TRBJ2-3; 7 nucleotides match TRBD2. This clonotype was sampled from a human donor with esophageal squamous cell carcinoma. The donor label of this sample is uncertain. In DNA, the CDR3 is TGTGCCAGCAGCTTGGCTAGCGGTTTTGGTACGCAGTATTTT. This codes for CASSLASGFGTQYF.